The clone carrying this TCR beta chain was detected once. What it recognizes is unknown. The data were taken from a study of cytomegalovirus exposure and HLA in healthy donors. Findings and limits, study-wide: Follow-up analysis found HLA locus-dependent TCR association rates, highest for DRB1 and lowest for HLA-C. Most likely, a cluster of highly shared sequence variants arose as a sequencing artifact.

Germline loops: CDR1 SQVTM, CDR2 ANQGSEA. V lost 0 bases, J lost 3 bases, and 1 base stayed unmatched. CDR3 length: 14 residues. The PCR contained 60 Vbeta and 13 Jbeta primers. Using immunoSEQ multiplex PCR, the repertoire was profiled, and TCRdb retains in-frame clones only, with some absent. The data contain approximately 79,000 clones, about three quarters of them singletons. The TCR comes from a boy younger than 18 in good health and CMV-seronegative. The sample was PBMCs. The V gene is TRBV29-1, the J gene TRBJ2-7, with 11 bases aligning to TRBD2. This CDR3 reads CSVEEGTSGYEQYF. As DNA, the CDR3 is TGCAGCGTTGAAGAAGGGACTAGCGGCTACGAGCAGTACTTC.